This is a list of T cell receptor beta chains from one sample in a study of cytomegalovirus exposure and HLA in healthy donors. Assay: immunoSEQ multiplex PCR; the TCRdb copy retains only in-frame clones and omits some. The table records roughly 250,000 clones, approximately 87% of them present only once. Source material: PBMCs. The receptors originated from a man aged 18 to 29 in good health and CMV-seronegative. CDR3s include the opening cysteine and the closing phenylalanine or tryptophan. Each record gives: J gene, D gene, V gene, CDR3 protein. The D gene is left open where the match is weak.

j_gene: TRBJ1-1; d_gene: TRBD1; v_gene: TRBV5-6; CDR3aa: CASSLAGLTGEGAFF
j_gene: TRBJ1-5; d_gene: TRBD1; v_gene: TRBV18; CDR3aa: CASSQGARDQPQHF
j_gene: TRBJ2-2; d_gene: -; v_gene: TRBV5-1; CDR3aa: CASSLAAGKSGELFF
j_gene: TRBJ1-1; d_gene: -; v_gene: TRBV7-2; CDR3aa: CASSPTGGVTFF
j_gene: TRBJ2-2; d_gene: TRBD1; v_gene: TRBV5-1; CDR3aa: CASSSLSTGAGTGELFF
j_gene: TRBJ2-3; d_gene: -; v_gene: TRBV5-1; CDR3aa: CASSFLSGTDTQYF
j_gene: TRBJ2-1; d_gene: -; v_gene: TRBV28; CDR3aa: CASSLSDSSYNEQFF
j_gene: TRBJ2-6; d_gene: -; v_gene: TRBV5-6; CDR3aa: CASEGQPNVLTF
j_gene: TRBJ1-5; d_gene: -; v_gene: TRBV30; CDR3aa: CAWSVAGDLNQPQHF
j_gene: TRBJ2-1; d_gene: TRBD2; v_gene: TRBV10-3; CDR3aa: CAIAGLYNEQFF
j_gene: TRBJ2-2; d_gene: -; v_gene: TRBV5-1; CDR3aa: CASSFETTGELFF